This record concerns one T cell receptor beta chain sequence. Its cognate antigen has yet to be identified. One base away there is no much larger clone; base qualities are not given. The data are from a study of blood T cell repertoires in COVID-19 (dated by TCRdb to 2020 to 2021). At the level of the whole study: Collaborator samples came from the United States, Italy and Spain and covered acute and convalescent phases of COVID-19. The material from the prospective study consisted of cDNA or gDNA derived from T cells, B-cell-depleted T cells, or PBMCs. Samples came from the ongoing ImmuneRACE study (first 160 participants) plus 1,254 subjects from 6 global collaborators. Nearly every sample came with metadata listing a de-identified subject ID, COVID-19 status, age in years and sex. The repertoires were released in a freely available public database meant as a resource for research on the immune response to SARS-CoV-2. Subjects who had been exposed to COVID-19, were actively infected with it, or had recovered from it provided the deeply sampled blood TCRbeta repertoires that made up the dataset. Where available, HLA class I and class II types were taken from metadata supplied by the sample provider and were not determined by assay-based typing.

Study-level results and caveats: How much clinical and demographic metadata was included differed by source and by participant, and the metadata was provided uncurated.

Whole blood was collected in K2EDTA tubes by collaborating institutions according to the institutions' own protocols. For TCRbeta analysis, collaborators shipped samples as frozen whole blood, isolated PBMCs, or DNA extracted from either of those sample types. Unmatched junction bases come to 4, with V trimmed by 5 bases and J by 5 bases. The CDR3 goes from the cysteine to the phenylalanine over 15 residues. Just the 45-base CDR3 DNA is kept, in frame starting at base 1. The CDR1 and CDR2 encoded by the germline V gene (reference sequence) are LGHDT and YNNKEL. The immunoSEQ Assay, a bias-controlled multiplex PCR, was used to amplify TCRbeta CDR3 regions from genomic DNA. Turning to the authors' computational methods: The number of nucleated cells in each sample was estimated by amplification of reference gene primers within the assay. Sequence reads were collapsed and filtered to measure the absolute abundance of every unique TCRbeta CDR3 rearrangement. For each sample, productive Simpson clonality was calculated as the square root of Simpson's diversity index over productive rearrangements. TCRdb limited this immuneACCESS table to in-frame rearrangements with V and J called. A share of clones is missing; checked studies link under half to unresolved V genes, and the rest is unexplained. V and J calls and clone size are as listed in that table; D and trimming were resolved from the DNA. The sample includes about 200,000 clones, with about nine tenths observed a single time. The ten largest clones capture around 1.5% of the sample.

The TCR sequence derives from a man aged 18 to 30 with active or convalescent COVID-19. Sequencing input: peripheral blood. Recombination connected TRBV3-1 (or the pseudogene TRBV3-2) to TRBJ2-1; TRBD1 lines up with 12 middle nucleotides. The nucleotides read TGTGCCAGCAGCAAAGGGACAGGGGGCGACAATGAGCAGTTCTTC. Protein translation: CASSKGTGGDNEQFF.